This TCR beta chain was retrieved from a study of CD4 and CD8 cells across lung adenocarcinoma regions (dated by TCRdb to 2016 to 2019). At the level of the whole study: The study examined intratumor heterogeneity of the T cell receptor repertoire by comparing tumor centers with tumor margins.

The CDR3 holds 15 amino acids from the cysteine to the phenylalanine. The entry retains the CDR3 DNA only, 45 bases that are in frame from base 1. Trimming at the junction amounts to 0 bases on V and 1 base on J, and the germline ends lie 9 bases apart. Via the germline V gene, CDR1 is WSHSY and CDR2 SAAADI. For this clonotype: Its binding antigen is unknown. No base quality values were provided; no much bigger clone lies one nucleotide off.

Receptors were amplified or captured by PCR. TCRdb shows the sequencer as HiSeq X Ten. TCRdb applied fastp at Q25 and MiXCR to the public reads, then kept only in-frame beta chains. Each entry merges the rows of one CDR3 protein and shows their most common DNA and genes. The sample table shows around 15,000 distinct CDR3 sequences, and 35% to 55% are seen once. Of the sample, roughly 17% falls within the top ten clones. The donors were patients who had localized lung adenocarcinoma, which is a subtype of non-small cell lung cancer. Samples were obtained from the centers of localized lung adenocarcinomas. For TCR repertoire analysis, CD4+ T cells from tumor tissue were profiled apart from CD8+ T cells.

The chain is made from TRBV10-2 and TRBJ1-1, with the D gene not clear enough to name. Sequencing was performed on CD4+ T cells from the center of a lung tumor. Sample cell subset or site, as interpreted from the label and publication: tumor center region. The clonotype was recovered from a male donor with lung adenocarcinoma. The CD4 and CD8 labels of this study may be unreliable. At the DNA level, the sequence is TGCGCCAGCAGTGAGTCCCTGAACCCGAACACTGAAGCTTTCTTT. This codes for CASSESLNPNTEAFF.